Below, 25 T cell receptor beta chains from the same sample are listed, as sequenced in a study of T cell repertoires in cytomegalovirus infection. The antigens these receptors bind are not known. TCRdb ran MiXCR on the reads and lists one entry per CDR3 protein. This sample has about 740,000 distinct CDR3 sequences, with around 31% found just once. Specimen: cultured PBMCs, collected from culture after CMV antigen stimulation. The receptors stem from a human donor in good health (CMV status not recorded). Some clones in this sample may be carry-over from other donors' samples.

This clonotype turned up a few times. The gene calls are TRBV9 and TRBJ1-1; no clear D gene. The CDR3 spans 16 residues. The germline V and J ends were trimmed by 0 bases and 5 bases, with 17 bases remaining between them. CDR1 SGDLS and CDR2 YYNGEE come from the germline V gene. The CDR3: CASSVDLQATGTEAFF. Here the CDR3 DNA reads TGTGCCAGCAGCGTAGACCTTCAGGCCACGGGGACTGAAGCTTTCTTT.

This clonotype has more than one count but fewer than ten. The V gene is TRBV7-6, the J gene TRBJ2-2; no clear D. Germline V gene data show CDR1 as SGHVS and CDR2 as FNYEAQ. The germline V and J ends were trimmed by 0 bases and 3 bases, with 8 bases remaining between them. The CDR3 runs to 15 residues. The CDR3 reads CASSLARGHTGELFF. CDR3 coding DNA: TGTGCCAGCAGCTTAGCTCGCGGTCACACCGGGGAGCTGTTTTTT.

The table lists this clonotype with a few counts. The chain links TRBV7-9 to TRBJ2-7, with D possibly TRBD1 on 5 matching bases. The CDR3 has 15 residues. Trimming took off 0 bases at V and 1 base at J, with 10 bases between the two ends. Germline V gives CDR1 SEHNR, CDR2 FQNEAQ (reference sequence). The CDR3 coding sequence is TGTGCCAGCAGCTTAGCCTCGACAGCATCCTACGAGCAGTACTTC. It encodes CASSLASTASYEQYF.

V gene TRBV19 combines with J gene TRBJ2-7, with 8 bases identical to TRBD1. The V and J ends lost 6 bases and 6 bases, in that order; junction bases with no gene match: 7. CDR1 and CDR2 from the germline V gene are LNHDA and SQIVND (reference sequence). The CDR3 has 13 residues. The CDR3 DNA reads as TGTGCCAGTAGGGAGACAGGGGCAGGCGAGCAGTACTTC. It specifies CASRETGAGEQYF.

This clonotype was counted ten times or more. The rearrangement joins TRBV7-2 to TRBJ1-1, with D possibly TRBD1 on 5 matching bases. Deletions cut 5 bases from V and 0 bases from J, with 7 bases between. This CDR3 region has 13 residues. Per the germline V gene, CDR1 is SGHTA and CDR2 is FQGNSA. CDR3 residues: CASSRQMNTEAFF. CDR3 sequence (DNA): TGTGCCAGCAGCCGACAGATGAACACTGAAGCTTTCTTT.

In this sample, this clonotype turned up a few times. The chain couples TRBV19 to TRBJ2-1; D unclear. The CDR3 is 14 residues long. The V gene lost 6 bases and the J gene lost 9 bases, with 18 bases spanning the gap. CDR1 and CDR2 (germline): LNHDA, SQIVND (reference sequence). The CDR3 loop is CASRSGTPHSEQFF. The CDR3 nucleotides read TGTGCCAGTAGATCCGGAACCCCTCATAGTGAGCAGTTCTTC.

In its sample, this clonotype was seen a few times. This chain links TRBV5-1 with TRBJ2-7; 11 nucleotides match TRBD2. CDR1 is SGHRS and CDR2 is YFSETQ in the germline V gene. The CDR3 is made up of 15 amino acids. V lost 4 bases, J lost 5 bases, and 8 bases stayed unmatched. The DNA for the CDR3 is TGCGCCAGCAGCCTAACTAGCGGGAGTTTCAACGAGCAGTACTTC. Encoded protein: CASSLTSGSFNEQYF. The complete variable domain, with remaining parts taken from reference TRBV5-1 and TRBJ2-7, reads KAGVTQTPRYLIKTRGQQVTLSCSPISGHRSVSWYQQTPGQGLQFLFEYFSETQRNKGNFPGRFSGRQFSNSRSEMNVSTLELGDSALYLCASSLTSGSFNEQYFGPGTRLTVT.

This clonotype was detected only a few times. The chain recombines TRBV19 with TRBJ1-5; unclear D gene. V lost 10 bases and J 0 bases, leaving 16 bases between the germline ends. The CDR3 spans 15 residues. CDR1 and CDR2 from the germline V gene are LNHDA and SQIVND (reference sequence). The CDR3 region is CATTPHTYSNQPQHF. The CDR3 nucleotides are TGTGCCACCACACCCCACACGTATAGCAATCAGCCCCAGCATTTT. Together with reference TRBV19 and TRBJ1-5, the CDR3 gives the full variable domain: DGGITQSPKYLFRKEGQNVTLSCEQNLNHDAMYWYRQDPGQGLRLIYYSQIVNDFQKGDIAEGYSVSREKKESFPLTVTSAQKNPTAFYLCATTPHTYSNQPQHFGDGTRLSIL.

This chain links TRBV4-3 with TRBJ2-1, with TRBD1 as a possible D gene (5 bases). Germline assignment: CDR1 LGHNA and CDR2 YSLEER. Trimming took 1 base from V and 8 from J, leaving 15 bases between them. The CDR3 covers 15 residues. The CDR3 sequence: CASSQAWGQGYEQFF. CDR3 in DNA: TGCGCCAGCAGCCAAGCCTGGGGCCAGGGCTATGAGCAGTTCTTC.

There are a few counts of this clonotype. V gene TRBV7-8 combines with J gene TRBJ2-3; 7 nucleotides agree with TRBD2. The CDR3 contains 14 residues. Trimming cost V 1 base and J 7 bases; bases outside gene matches: 5. The germline V gene encodes CDR1 SGHVS and CDR2 FQNEAQ. The CDR3 DNA reads as TGTGCCAGCAGCTTAGTAGAGCGGGGCCATACGCAGTATTTT. Amino acid sequence: CASSLVERGHTQYF.

The chain is built from TRBV19 and TRBJ2-1, with 10 nucleotides matching TRBD2. This CDR3 region has 15 residues. Trimming took 5 bases from V and 8 from J; bases not matched to a gene: 9. CDR1 and CDR2 from the germline V gene are LNHDA and SQIVND (reference sequence). The CDR3 sequence: CASSPQAGGSYEQFF. CDR3 coding DNA: TGTGCCAGTAGTCCCCAAGCGGGAGGGTCTTATGAGCAGTTCTTC.

V is TRBV6-2 or TRBV6-3 and J is TRBJ2-1; unclear D gene. V gave up 0 bases and J gave up 4 bases, with 7 bases separating them. The CDR3 runs to 14 residues. The germline gives CDR1 MNHEY, CDR2 SVGEGT. The CDR3 nucleotides read TGTGCCAGCAGTTACTCGGACCTTTACAATGAGCAGTTCTTC. Translation gives CASSYSDLYNEQFF.

CDR3 protein: CASSLGSTSGTYEQYF. The CDR3 nucleotides read TGTGCCAGCAGCTTAGGATCGACTAGCGGTACCTACGAGCAGTACTTC. The chain recombines TRBV7-8 with TRBJ2-7; TRBD2 matches at 9 bases. The CDR3 is 16 residues long. V lost 1 base, J lost 2 bases, and 6 bases stayed unmatched. Germline CDR1 SGHVS, CDR2 FQNEAQ.

This clonotype appeared many times. The V gene is TRBV7-2, the J gene TRBJ2-1; perhaps D is TRBD1 or TRBD2 (5 bases each). Germline CDR1 is SGHTA and CDR2 is FQGNSA. V lost 0 bases, J lost 10 bases, and 7 bases lay in between. The CDR3 is 12 amino acids. This CDR3 is CASSLAWGEQFF. In DNA, the CDR3 is TGTGCCAGCAGCTTAGCGTGGGGGGAGCAGTTCTTC.

This rearrangement joins TRBV19 to TRBJ2-1; the match to TRBD2 covers 7 bases. Germline CDR1 is LNHDA and CDR2 is SQIVND (reference sequence). V lost 7 bases, J lost 9 bases, and 12 bases stayed unmatched. The CDR3 consists of 14 residues. The CDR3 here is CASTRVSGAGEQFF. The CDR3 nucleotides read TGTGCCAGTACTCGGGTCAGCGGGGCAGGTGAGCAGTTCTTC.

At least ten counts were recorded for this clonotype. V is TRBV7-2 and J is TRBJ2-7, with 8 nucleotides matching TRBD2. Germline-derived CDR1 and CDR2 are SGHTA and FQGNSA. The CDR3 is 16 amino acids. V lost 5 bases and J lost 0; bases outside the gene matches: 9. This CDR3 is CASSPRAGGSSYEQYF. CDR3 DNA sequence: TGTGCCAGCAGCCCTCGGGCGGGAGGCAGCTCCTACGAGCAGTACTTC.

This clonotype was seen at least ten times. The V and J genes are TRBV7-2 and TRBJ1-1; D remains unclear. V gave up 3 bases and J gave up 4 bases, with 9 bases separating them. The CDR3 has 13 residues. Germline loops: CDR1 SGHTA, CDR2 FQGNSA. The CDR3 DNA is TGTGCCAGCAGCTTGAGTAGGTTCACTGAAGCTTTCTTT. Its protein is CASSLSRFTEAFF. The whole variable domain, remainder taken from reference TRBV7-2 and TRBJ1-1, is GAGVSQSPSNKVTEKGKDVELRCDPISGHTALYWYRQSLGQGLEFLIYFQGNSAPDKSGLPSDRFSAERTGGSVSTLTIQRTQQEDSAVYLCASSLSRFTEAFFGQGTRLTVV.

This clonotype was seen only once. The chain has TRBV14 and TRBJ2-1, with D perhaps TRBD2 (6 bases). Germline CDR1 and CDR2: SGHDN and FVKESK. V shed 4 bases and J shed 13 bases, with 17 bases lying between them. CDR3 length: 13 residues. CDR3 region: CASSPSSTRDQFF. CDR3 nucleotide sequence: TGTGCCAGCAGCCCCAGCTCGACTAGAGACCAGTTCTTC.

V and J are TRBV11-2 and TRBJ2-5; a possible D gene is TRBD1 (6 bases). The CDR3 has 15 residues. Trimming removed 2 bases from V and 1 base from J, with 11 bases in between. Germline V gene lookup returns CDR1 SGHAT and CDR2 FQNNGV. For the CDR3, the DNA is TGTGCCAGCAGCTTAAATAGGGGGTCCCAAGAGACCCAGTACTTC. Translated, it gives CASSLNRGSQETQYF.

This clonotype was observed a few times. The chain combines TRBV6-6 with TRBJ1-1, with D maybe TRBD1 (5 bases). Per germline, CDR1 MNHNY and CDR2 SVGAGI (reference sequence). CDR3 length equals 16 residues. Trimming shortened V by 2 bases and J by 12 bases, and 25 bases separated the two germline ends. The CDR3 loop reads CASSYADATGERGTFF. CDR3 in DNA: TGTGCCAGCAGTTACGCGGACGCCACCGGAGAAAGGGGAACTTTCTTT.

This clonotype was seen more than once but under ten times. The rearrangement joins TRBV27 to TRBJ2-7; 13 bases line up with TRBD2. Trimming took 6 bases from V and 0 from J; bases not matched to a gene: 14. CDR1 and CDR2 from the germline V gene are MNHEY and SMNVEV (reference sequence). The CDR3 has 19 residues. CDR3 in DNA: TGTGCCAGCAGCCGCCTTCCGGGACTAGCGGGATTCGGCTCCTACGAGCAGTACTTC. Translation: CASSRLPGLAGFGSYEQYF.

This clonotype appeared many times. The chain links TRBV7-2 to TRBJ1-1; no clear D gene. The length of the CDR3 is 14 residues. Germline V gives CDR1 SGHTA, CDR2 FQGNSA. The V gene lost 3 bases and the J gene lost 2 bases, with 10 bases spanning the gap. The CDR3: CASSFLGLNTEAFF. CDR3 in DNA: TGTGCCAGCAGCTTTTTGGGCTTAAACACTGAAGCTTTCTTT.

This rearrangement joins TRBV4-1 to TRBJ2-3, with 8 nucleotides matching TRBD2. The ends lost 0 bases at V and 0 bases at J; junction bases unmatched: 8. The CDR3 length is 18 residues. Germline V gene sequence: CDR1 MGHRA, CDR2 YSYEKL. The CDR3 nucleotides are TGCGCCAGCAGCCAAGAAAGGACTAGCTCCTTTAGCACAGATACGCAGTATTTT. Translated: CASSQERTSSFSTDTQYF.

This clonotype was counted only a few times. The V and J genes are TRBV6-1 and TRBJ1-5, with 8 bases matching TRBD1. The germline gives CDR1 MNHNS, CDR2 SASEGT. The junction had 10 bases not matched to a gene; V was cut back by 3 bases and J by 9 bases. The CDR3 covers 15 residues. CDR3 DNA: TGTGCCAGCAGTGACGCAGGGGGCCCCCTCGGGCCCCAGCATTTT. It specifies CASSDAGGPLGPQHF.

The table lists this clonotype with a few counts. The chain links TRBV10-2 to TRBJ2-7; D remains unclear. The length of the CDR3 is 14 residues. Trimming removed 3 bases at V and 0 bases at J, with 9 bases between. The V gene's germline CDR1 is WSHSY and CDR2 SAAADI. This CDR3 is CASSDMYSSYEQYF. DNA for the CDR3: TGCGCCAGCAGTGACATGTACAGCTCCTACGAGCAGTACTTC.